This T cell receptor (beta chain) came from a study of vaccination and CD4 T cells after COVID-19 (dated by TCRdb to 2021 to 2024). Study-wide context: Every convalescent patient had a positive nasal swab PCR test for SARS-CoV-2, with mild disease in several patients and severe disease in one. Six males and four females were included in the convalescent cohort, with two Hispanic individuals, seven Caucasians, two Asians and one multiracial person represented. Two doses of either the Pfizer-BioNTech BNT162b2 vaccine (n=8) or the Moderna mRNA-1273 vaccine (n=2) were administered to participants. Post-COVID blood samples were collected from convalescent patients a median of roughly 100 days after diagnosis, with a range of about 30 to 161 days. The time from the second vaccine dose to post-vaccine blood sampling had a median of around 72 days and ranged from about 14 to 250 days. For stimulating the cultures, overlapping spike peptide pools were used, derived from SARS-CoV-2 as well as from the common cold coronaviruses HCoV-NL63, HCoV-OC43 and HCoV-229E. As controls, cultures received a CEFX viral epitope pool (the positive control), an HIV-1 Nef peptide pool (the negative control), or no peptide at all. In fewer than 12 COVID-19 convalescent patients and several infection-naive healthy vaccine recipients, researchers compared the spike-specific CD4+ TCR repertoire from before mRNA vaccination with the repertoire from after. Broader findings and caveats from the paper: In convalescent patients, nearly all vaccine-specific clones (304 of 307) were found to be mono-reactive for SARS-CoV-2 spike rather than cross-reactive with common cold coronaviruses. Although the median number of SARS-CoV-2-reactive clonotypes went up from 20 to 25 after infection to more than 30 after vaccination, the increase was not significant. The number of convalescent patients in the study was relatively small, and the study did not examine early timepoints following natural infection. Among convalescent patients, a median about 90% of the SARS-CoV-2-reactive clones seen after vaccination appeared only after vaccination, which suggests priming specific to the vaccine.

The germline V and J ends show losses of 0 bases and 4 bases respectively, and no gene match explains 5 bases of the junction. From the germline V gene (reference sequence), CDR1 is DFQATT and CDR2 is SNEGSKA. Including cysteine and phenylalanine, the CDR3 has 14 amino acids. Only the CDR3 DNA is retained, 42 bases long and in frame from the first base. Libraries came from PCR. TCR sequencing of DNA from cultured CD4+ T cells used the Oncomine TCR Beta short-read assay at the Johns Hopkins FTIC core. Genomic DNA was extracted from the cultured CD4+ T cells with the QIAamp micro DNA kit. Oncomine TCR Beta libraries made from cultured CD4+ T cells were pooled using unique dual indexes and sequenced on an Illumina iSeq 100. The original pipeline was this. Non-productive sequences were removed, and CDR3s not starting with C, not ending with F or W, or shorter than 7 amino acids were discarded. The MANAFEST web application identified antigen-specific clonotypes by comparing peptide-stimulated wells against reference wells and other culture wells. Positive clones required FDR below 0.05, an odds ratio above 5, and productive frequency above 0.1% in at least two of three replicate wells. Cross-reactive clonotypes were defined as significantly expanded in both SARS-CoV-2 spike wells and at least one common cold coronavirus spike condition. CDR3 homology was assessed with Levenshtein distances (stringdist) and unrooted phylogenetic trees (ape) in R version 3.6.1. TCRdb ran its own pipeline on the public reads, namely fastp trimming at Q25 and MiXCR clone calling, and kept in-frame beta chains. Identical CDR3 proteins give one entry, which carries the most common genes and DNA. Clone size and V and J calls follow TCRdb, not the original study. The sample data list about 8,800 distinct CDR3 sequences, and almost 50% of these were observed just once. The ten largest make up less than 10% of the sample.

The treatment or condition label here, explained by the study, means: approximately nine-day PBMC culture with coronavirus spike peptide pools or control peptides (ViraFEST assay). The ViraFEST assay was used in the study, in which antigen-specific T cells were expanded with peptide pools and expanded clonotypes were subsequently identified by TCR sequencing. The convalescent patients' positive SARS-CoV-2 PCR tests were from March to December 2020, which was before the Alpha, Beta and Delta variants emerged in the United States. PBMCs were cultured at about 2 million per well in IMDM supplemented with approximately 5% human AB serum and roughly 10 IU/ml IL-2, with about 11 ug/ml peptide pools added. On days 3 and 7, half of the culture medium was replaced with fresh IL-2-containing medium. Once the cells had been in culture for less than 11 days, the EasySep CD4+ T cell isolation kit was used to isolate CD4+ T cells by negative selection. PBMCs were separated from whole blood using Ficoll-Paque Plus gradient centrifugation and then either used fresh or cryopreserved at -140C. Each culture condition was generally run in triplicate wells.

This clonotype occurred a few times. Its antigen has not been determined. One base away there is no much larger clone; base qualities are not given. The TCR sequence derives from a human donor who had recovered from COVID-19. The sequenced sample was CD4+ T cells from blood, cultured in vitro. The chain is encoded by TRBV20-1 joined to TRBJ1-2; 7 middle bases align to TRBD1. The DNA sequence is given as TGCAGTGCTAGAGAAAGCGGGACAGCCTATGGCTACACCTTC. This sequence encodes CSARESGTAYGYTF.